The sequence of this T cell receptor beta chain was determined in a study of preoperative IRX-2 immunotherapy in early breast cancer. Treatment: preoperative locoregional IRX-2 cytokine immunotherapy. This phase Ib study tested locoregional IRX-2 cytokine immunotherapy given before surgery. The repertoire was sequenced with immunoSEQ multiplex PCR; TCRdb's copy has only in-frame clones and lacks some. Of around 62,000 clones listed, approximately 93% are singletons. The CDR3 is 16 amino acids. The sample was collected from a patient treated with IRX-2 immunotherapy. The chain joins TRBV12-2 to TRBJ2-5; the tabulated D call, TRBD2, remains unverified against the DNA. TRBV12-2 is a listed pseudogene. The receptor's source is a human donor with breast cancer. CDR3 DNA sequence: TGTGCAAGTCGCAAACCCCGACGGGTCCCGTCCAAGACCCAGTACTTC. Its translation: CASRKPRRVPSKTQYF.